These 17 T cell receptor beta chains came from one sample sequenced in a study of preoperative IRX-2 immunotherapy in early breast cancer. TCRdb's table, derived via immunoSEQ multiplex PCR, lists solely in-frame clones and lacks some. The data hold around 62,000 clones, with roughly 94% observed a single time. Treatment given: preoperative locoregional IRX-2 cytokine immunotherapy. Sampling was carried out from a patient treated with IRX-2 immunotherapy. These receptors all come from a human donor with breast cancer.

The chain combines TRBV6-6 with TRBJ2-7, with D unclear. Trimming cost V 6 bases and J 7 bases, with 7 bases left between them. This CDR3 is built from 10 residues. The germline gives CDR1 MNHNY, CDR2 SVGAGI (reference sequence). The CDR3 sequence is CASSFKEQYF. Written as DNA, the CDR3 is TGTGCCAGCAGCTTCAAGGAGCAGTACTTC.

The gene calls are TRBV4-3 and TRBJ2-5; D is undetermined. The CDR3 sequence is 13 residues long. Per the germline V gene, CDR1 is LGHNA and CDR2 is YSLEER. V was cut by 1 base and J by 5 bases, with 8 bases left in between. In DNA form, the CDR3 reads TGCGCCAGCAGCCAAGGCCCCGGGGAGACCCAGTACTTC. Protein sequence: CASSQGPGETQYF.

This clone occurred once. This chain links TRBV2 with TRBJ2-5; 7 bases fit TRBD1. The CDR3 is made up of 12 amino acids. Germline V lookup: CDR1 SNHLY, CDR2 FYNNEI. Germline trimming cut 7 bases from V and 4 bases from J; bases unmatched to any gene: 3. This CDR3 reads CASMAGGETQYF. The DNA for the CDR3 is TGTGCCAGCATGGCAGGGGGAGAGACCCAGTACTTC.

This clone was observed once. CDR3 in DNA: TGTGCCATCAGTGAGAAGGCAGGGGATTTCACAGATACGCAGTATTTT. Its translation is CAISEKAGDFTDTQYF. The V and J genes are TRBV10-3 and TRBJ2-3, with D tentatively TRBD1 (6 bases). The length of the CDR3 is 16 residues. V lost 2 bases and J 2 bases, leaving 14 bases between the germline ends. Germline CDR1 is ENHRY and CDR2 is SYGVKD.

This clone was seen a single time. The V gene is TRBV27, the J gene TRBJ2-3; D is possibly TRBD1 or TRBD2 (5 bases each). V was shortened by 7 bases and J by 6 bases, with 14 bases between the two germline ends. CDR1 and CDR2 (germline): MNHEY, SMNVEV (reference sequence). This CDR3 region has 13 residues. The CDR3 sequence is CASKRGEKDTQYF. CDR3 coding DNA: TGTGCCAGCAAGAGAGGGGAGAAGGATACGCAGTATTTT.

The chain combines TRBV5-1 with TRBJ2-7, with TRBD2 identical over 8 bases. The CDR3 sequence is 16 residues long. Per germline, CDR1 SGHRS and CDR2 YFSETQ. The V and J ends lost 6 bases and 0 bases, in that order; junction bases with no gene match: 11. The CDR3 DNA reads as TGCGCCAGCACCCCCCGGGGGGGCTTGAGCTCCTACGAGCAGTACTTC. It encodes CASTPRGGLSSYEQYF.

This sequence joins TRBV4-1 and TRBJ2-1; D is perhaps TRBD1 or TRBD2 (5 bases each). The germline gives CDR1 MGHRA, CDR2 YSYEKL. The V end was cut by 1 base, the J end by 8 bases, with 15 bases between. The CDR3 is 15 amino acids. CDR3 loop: CASSQVGGLVHEQFF. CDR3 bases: TGCGCCAGCAGCCAAGTTGGGGGATTAGTGCATGAGCAGTTCTTC.

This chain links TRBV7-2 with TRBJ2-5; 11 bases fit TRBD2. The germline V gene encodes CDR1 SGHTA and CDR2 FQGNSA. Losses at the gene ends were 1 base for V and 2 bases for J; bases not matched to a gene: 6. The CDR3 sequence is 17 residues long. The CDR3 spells CASSLVGPSGGQETQYF. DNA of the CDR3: TGTGCCAGCAGCTTAGTGGGGCCTAGCGGGGGGCAAGAGACCCAGTACTTC.

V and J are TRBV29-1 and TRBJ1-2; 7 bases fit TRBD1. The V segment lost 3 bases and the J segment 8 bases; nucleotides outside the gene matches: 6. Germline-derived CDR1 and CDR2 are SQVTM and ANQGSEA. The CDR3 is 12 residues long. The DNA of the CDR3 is TGCAGCGTTGACCCCGCACAGGGGGGCTACACCTTC. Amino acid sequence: CSVDPAQGGYTF.

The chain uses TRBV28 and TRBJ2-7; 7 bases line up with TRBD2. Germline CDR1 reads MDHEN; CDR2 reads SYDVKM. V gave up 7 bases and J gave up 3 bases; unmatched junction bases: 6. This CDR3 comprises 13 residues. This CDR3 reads CASTPGGGYEQYF. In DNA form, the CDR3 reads TGTGCCAGCACCCCGGGGGGAGGCTACGAGCAGTACTTC. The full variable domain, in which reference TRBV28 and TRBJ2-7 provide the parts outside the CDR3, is DVKVTQSSRYLVKRTGEKVFLECVQDMDHENMFWYRQDPGLGLRLIYFSYDVKMKEKGDIPEGYSVSREKKERFSLILESASTNQTSMYLCASTPGGGYEQYFGPGTRLTVT.

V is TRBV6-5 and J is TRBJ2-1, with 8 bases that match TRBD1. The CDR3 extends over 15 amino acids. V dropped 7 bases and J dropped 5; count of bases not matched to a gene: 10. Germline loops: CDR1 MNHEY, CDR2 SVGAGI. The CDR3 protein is CASTRTGSPDNEQFF. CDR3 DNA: TGTGCCAGCACTCGGACAGGGTCCCCCGACAATGAGCAGTTCTTC.

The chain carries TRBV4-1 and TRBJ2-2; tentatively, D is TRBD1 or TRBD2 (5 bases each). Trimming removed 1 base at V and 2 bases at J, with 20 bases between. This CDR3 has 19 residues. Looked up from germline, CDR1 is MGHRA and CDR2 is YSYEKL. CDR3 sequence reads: CASSQGTRFGTVNTGELFF. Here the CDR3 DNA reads TGCGCCAGCAGCCAAGGAACTCGTTTCGGGACGGTCAACACCGGGGAGCTGTTTTTT.

The CDR3 here is CATSFSGITRETQYF. The DNA of the CDR3 is TGTGCCACCAGCTTCAGCGGGATAACTCGAGAGACCCAGTACTTC. This rearrangement joins TRBV15 to TRBJ2-5; TRBD2 aligns across 7 bases. The junction had 10 bases not matched to a gene; V was cut back by 5 bases and J by 4 bases. This CDR3 contains 15 residues. Germline lookup yields CDR1 LNHNV and CDR2 YYDKDF (reference sequence).

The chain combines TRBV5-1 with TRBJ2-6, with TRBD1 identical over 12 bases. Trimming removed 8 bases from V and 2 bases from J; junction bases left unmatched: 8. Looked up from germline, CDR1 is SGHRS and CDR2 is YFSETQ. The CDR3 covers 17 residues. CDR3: CASTRDRGRAGANVLTF. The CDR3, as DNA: TGCGCCAGTACCAGGGACAGGGGGCGTGCTGGGGCCAACGTCCTGACTTTC. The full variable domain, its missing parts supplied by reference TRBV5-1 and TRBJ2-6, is KAGVTQTPRYLIKTRGQQVTLSCSPISGHRSVSWYQQTPGQGLQFLFEYFSETQRNKGNFPGRFSGRQFSNSRSEMNVSTLELGDSALYLCASTRDRGRAGANVLTFGAGSRLTVL.

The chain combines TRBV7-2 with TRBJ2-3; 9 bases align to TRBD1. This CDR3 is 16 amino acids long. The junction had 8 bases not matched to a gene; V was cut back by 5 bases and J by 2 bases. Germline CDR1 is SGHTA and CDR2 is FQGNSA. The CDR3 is CASSQGTGIDTDTQYF. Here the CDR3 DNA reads TGTGCCAGCAGCCAAGGGACAGGGATAGACACAGATACGCAGTATTTT.

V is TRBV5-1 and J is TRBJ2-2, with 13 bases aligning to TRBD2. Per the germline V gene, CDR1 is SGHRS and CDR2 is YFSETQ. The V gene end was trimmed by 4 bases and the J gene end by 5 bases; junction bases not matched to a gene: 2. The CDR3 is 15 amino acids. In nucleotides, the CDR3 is TGCGCCAGCAGCGTGGGACTAGCGGGAACCGGGGAGCTGTTTTTT. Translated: CASSVGLAGTGELFF.

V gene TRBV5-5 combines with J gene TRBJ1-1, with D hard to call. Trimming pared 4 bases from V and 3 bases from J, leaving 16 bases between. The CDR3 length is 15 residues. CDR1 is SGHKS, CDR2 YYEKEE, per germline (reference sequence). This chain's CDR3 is CASSPRPGWDTEAFF. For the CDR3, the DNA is TGTGCCAGCAGCCCCCGCCCGGGGTGGGACACTGAAGCTTTCTTT.